This T cell receptor beta chain came from a study of blood T cell repertoires in COVID-19. Study-wide context: COVID-19 samples, acute and convalescent, were from the United States, Italy and Spain.

V was pared by 6 bases and J by 0 bases, with 14 bases of the junction left unmatched. The CDR3 has 19 amino acids. This table comes from immunoSEQ multiplex PCR, and its TCRdb copy is limited to in-frame clones, with some not included. The profile shows about 52,000 clones, more than 85% of them singletons. This clonotype was obtained from a man aged 45-65 years with active COVID-19. The specimen was peripheral blood. The chain joins TRBV23-1 to TRBJ2-6; 7 positions agree with TRBD1. TRBV23-1 is recorded as an ORF, its role being uncertain. The CDR3 nucleotides are TGCGCCAGCAGCAACAGGGGACCACTCCTTAGCTCTGGGGCCAACGTCCTGACTTTC. This translates into CASSNRGPLLSSGANVLTF.